These 24 T cell receptor beta chains came from one sample sequenced in a study of identical twins. TCRdb independently ran MiXCR on the 5' RACE reads; one entry per CDR3 protein. The sample includes approximately 470,000 distinct CDR3 sequences, 12% to 15% of them seen just once. This same sample was also taken into another study, of yellow fever vaccine responses in identical twins.

The sequenced material came from CD4+ T cells sorted from blood. These receptors all stem from a woman between 18 and 29 years old in good health.

V usage is TRBV20-1 and J usage is TRBJ1-3; D is undetermined. The CDR3 runs to 11 residues. From germline, CDR1 is DFQATT and CDR2 SNEGSKA (reference sequence). Trimming removed 5 bases at V and 1 base at J, with 3 bases between. This chain's CDR3 is CSAESGNTIYF. The DNA for the CDR3 is TGCAGTGCTGAGTCTGGAAACACCATATATTTT.

This clonotype was observed a handful of times. The chain combines TRBV15 with TRBJ2-7, with 9 nucleotides matching TRBD2. The germline V gene has CDR1 LNHNV and CDR2 YYDKDF (reference sequence). The CDR3 extends over 16 amino acids. V lost 3 bases to trimming and J lost 0 bases; unmatched junction nucleotides: 6. As DNA, the CDR3 is TGTGCCACCAGCAGCCCCGGGACTAGCAGCTCCTACGAGCAGTACTTC. It is translated as CATSSPGTSSSYEQYF.

This clonotype has just a few counts. The chain is built from TRBV12-5 and TRBJ2-3; perhaps D is TRBD1 or TRBD2 (5 bases each). Germline CDR1 is LGHNT and CDR2 is FRNRAP. CDR3 length: 15 residues. Deletions cut 6 bases from V and 0 bases from J, with 13 bases between. Written as DNA, the CDR3 is TGTGCTAGTGGCGACCCGGGGCTGAGCACAGATACGCAGTATTTT. Its translation is CASGDPGLSTDTQYF.

The table lists this clonotype with a few counts. The chain joins TRBV5-5 to TRBJ2-2; 8 nucleotides line up with TRBD1. The CDR3 consists of 16 residues. V lost 2 bases, J lost 5 bases, and 8 bases stayed unmatched. CDR1 and CDR2 from the germline V gene are SGHKS and YYEKEE (reference sequence). The CDR3 loop is CASSFGQGKGTGELFF. The CDR3 DNA is TGTGCCAGCAGCTTCGGACAGGGAAAGGGGACCGGGGAGCTGTTTTTT.

In its sample, this clonotype was seen a few times. The chain joins TRBV12-3 or TRBV12-4 to TRBJ2-1; 13 bases map to TRBD2. CDR3 size: 15 residues. Unmatched junction bases numbered 4, after V lost 4 bases and J lost 7 bases. CDR3 loop: CASSSLAGGRNEQFF. The CDR3 DNA sequence: TGTGCCAGCAGTTCACTAGCGGGAGGGAGGAATGAGCAGTTCTTC.

This chain connects TRBV20-1 to TRBJ2-7; 10 bases are a match to TRBD1. V lost 1 base and J lost 4; bases outside the gene matches: 13. Germline-derived CDR1 and CDR2 are DFQATT and SNEGSKA (reference sequence). This CDR3 region has 17 residues. CDR3 nucleotides: TGCAGTGCTAGAGGTCCCCAACCGGGACAGGGGAATTACGAGCAGTACTTC. Translating gives CSARGPQPGQGNYEQYF.

This chain links TRBV10-3 with TRBJ2-7; D gene uncertain. The CDR3 loop spans 14 amino acids. Germline V lookup: CDR1 ENHRY, CDR2 SYGVKD. V lost 4 bases to trimming and J lost 2 bases, with 12 bases between them. CDR3 amino acids: CAISAHRSPYEQYF. In DNA form, the CDR3 reads TGTGCCATCAGTGCGCACCGCAGCCCCTACGAGCAGTACTTC.

Only a few counts were recorded for this clonotype. This chain uses TRBV5-5 with TRBJ2-3, with D perhaps given as TRBD1 or TRBD2 (5 bases each). The CDR3 runs 15 residues. The V end lost 0 bases, the J end lost 0 bases, and 8 bases lay between the germline ends. Germline lookup yields CDR1 SGHKS and CDR2 YYEKEE (reference sequence). CDR3 coding DNA: TGTGCCAGCAGCTTGGGGGGGTTTAGCACAGATACGCAGTATTTT. Translation gives CASSLGGFSTDTQYF.

This clonotype was observed once. The chain employs TRBV6-5 and TRBJ2-1; TRBD1 agrees at 9 bases. The CDR3 is made up of 16 amino acids. CDR1 and CDR2 from the germline V gene are MNHEY and SVGAGI. J lost 9 bases, V lost 4 bases, and 13 bases had no gene match. CDR3 amino acids: CASSLSSGTGQGEQFF. DNA for the CDR3: TGTGCCAGCAGTTTGTCCTCCGGGACAGGGCAGGGTGAGCAGTTCTTC.

The chain combines TRBV25-1 with TRBJ1-2; 12 bases match TRBD1. V lost 5 bases, J lost 8 bases, and 9 bases stayed unmatched. Per the germline V gene, CDR1 is MGHDK and CDR2 is SYGVNS. The CDR3 spans 15 residues. The CDR3 spells CASSPPGTGGLGYTF. CDR3 DNA sequence: TGTGCCAGCAGTCCCCCCGGGACAGGGGGCCTGGGCTACACCTTC.

This clonotype occurred many times. The chain combines TRBV5-1 with TRBJ2-3, with a weak D call TRBD2 (5 bases). The CDR3 is 16 residues long. V lost 0 bases to trimming and J lost 2 bases, with 13 bases between them. Germline CDR1 reads SGHRS; CDR2 reads YFSETQ. The CDR3 coding sequence is TGCGCCAGCAGCTTGGCCGGGAAAGGGTCCACAGATACGCAGTATTTT. The encoded protein is CASSLAGKGSTDTQYF. The full variable domain, rest sourced from reference TRBV5-1 and TRBJ2-3, is KAGVTQTPRYLIKTRGQQVTLSCSPISGHRSVSWYQQTPGQGLQFLFEYFSETQRNKGNFPGRFSGRQFSNSRSEMNVSTLELGDSALYLCASSLAGKGSTDTQYFGPGTRLTVL.

The V gene is TRBV5-1, the J gene TRBJ2-7, with a weak D call TRBD2 (5 bases). Germline V gives CDR1 SGHRS, CDR2 YFSETQ. Trimming took off 0 bases at V and 3 bases at J, with 10 bases between the two ends. CDR3 length: 14 residues. CDR3 protein: CASSLAGIFYEQYF. DNA for the CDR3: TGCGCCAGCAGCTTGGCCGGGATCTTCTACGAGCAGTACTTC. Combining the CDR3 with reference TRBV5-1 and TRBJ2-7 gives the whole variable domain KAGVTQTPRYLIKTRGQQVTLSCSPISGHRSVSWYQQTPGQGLQFLFEYFSETQRNKGNFPGRFSGRQFSNSRSEMNVSTLELGDSALYLCASSLAGIFYEQYFGPGTRLTVT.

The rearrangement joins TRBV4-1 to TRBJ2-2; D perhaps matches TRBD1 (5 bases). The CDR3 extends over 15 amino acids. The V end lost 5 bases, the J end lost 0 bases, and 10 bases lay between the germline ends. Germline CDR1 MGHRA, CDR2 YSYEKL. CDR3 in DNA: TGCGCCAGCAGCGCCAGGGCCGCGAACACCGGGGAGCTGTTTTTT. This gives the protein CASSARAANTGELFF.

This clonotype was detected a few times. This sequence joins TRBV20-1 and TRBJ2-1; 11 bases align to TRBD2. The germline V gene encodes CDR1 DFQATT and CDR2 SNEGSKA (reference sequence). CDR3 length: 15 amino acids. With V trimmed by 3 bases and J by 6 bases, 7 bases remained unmatched. The CDR3 region is CSARALAGGSNEQFF. The DNA of the CDR3 is TGCAGTGCTAGGGCCCTAGCGGGAGGTTCCAATGAGCAGTTCTTC.

This chain uses TRBV7-6 with TRBJ2-1; TRBD2 is a possible D gene (5 bases). The germline V and J ends were trimmed by 3 bases and 5 bases, with 14 bases remaining between them. From germline, CDR1 is SGHVS and CDR2 FNYEAQ. This CDR3 is built from 15 residues. This chain's CDR3 is CASSFLAGTDNEQFF. The CDR3 nucleotides are TGTGCCAGCAGCTTTTTGGCGGGCACCGACAATGAGCAGTTCTTC.

The V call is TRBV28, the J call TRBJ1-2; 9 nucleotides align to TRBD1. V gave up 6 bases and J gave up 0 bases; unmatched junction bases: 11. The length of the CDR3 is 17 residues. The germline CDR1 and CDR2 sequences are MDHEN and SYDVKM. CDR3 coding DNA: TGTGCCAGCAGCCAACCGGGACAGGGAAAAGCTAACTATGGCTACACCTTC. This translates into CASSQPGQGKANYGYTF.

Ten or more counts support this clonotype. The chain links TRBV6-5 to TRBJ2-5; unclear D gene. Per the germline V gene, CDR1 is MNHEY and CDR2 is SVGAGI. Deletions cut 3 bases from V and 5 bases from J, with 4 bases between. The CDR3 spans 11 residues. CDR3 in DNA: TGTGCCAGCAGTTATAGGGAGACCCAGTACTTC. It yields the protein CASSYRETQYF.

This clonotype came up a few times. The rearrangement joins TRBV7-2 to TRBJ1-3; TRBD1 matches 7 bases. V was clipped by 1 base and J by 4 bases; unmatched bases: 4. Looked up from germline, CDR1 is SGHTA and CDR2 is FQGNSA. This CDR3 has 15 residues. CDR3 residues: CASSLGGGQGNTIYF. For the CDR3, the DNA is TGTGCCAGCAGCTTAGGAGGGGGACAGGGAAACACCATATATTTT.

The V and J genes are TRBV12-3 or TRBV12-4 and TRBJ2-2; no definite D call. This CDR3 region has 12 residues. V shed 4 bases and J shed 9 bases, with 9 bases lying between them. The CDR3 nucleotides are TGTGCCAGCAGTTCAGGTCCCAGGGAGCTGTTTTTT. Translation gives CASSSGPRELFF.

This clonotype has a count of ten or more. The J gene is TRBJ1-5, the V gene TRBV28, with D tentatively TRBD1 (6 bases). The CDR3 is made up of 13 amino acids. With 5 bases removed from V and 5 bases from J, the gap between germline ends came to 10 bases. Germline loops: CDR1 MDHEN, CDR2 SYDVKM. The CDR3 nucleotides read TGTGCCAGCAGTCTTCAGGGGTATCAGCCCCAGCATTTT. Residues: CASSLQGYQPQHF.

This clonotype was recorded a few times. The chain links TRBV6-1 to TRBJ1-2, with 8 bases that match TRBD1. The CDR3 is made up of 13 amino acids. The J segment lost 5 bases and the V segment lost 6 bases, leaving 5 bases of the junction unmatched. Germline V gives CDR1 MNHNS, CDR2 SASEGT. The CDR3 coding sequence is TGTGCCAGCAGAGGGACAGGACTTTATGGCTACACCTTC. Protein sequence: CASRGTGLYGYTF.

The chain employs TRBV6-1 and TRBJ2-2; 7 bases match TRBD1. V was clipped by 4 bases and J by 1 base; unmatched bases: 15. The CDR3 consists of 19 residues. Per the germline V gene, CDR1 is MNHNS and CDR2 is SASEGT. DNA for the CDR3: TGTGCCAGCAGTGGCCTAAGGTCTTGGGACAGAAAGAACACCGGGGAGCTGTTTTTT. The encoded protein is CASSGLRSWDRKNTGELFF.

The sample holds many counts of this clonotype. The V call is TRBV29-1, the J call TRBJ2-1; TRBD2 matches 7 bases. V gave up 3 bases and J gave up 3 bases; unmatched junction bases: 5. This CDR3 is built from 14 residues. Germline-derived CDR1 and CDR2 are SQVTM and ANQGSEA. The CDR3 loop is CSVDRAGIYNEQFF. CDR3 DNA: TGCAGCGTTGACAGAGCGGGAATCTACAATGAGCAGTTCTTC.

The J gene is TRBJ2-5, the V gene TRBV20-1, with TRBD1 matching over 7 bases. V shed 7 bases, J shed 3 bases, and the junction held 8 bases outside the gene matches. CDR1 is DFQATT, CDR2 SNEGSKA, per germline (reference sequence). This CDR3 is 13 amino acids long. The CDR3 here is CSGIKQGKETQYF. The CDR3 DNA reads as TGCAGTGGAATAAAACAGGGGAAAGAGACCCAGTACTTC.